This TCR beta chain was sequenced during a study of blood T cell repertoires in COVID-19. As for the study in general: Samples taken during acute and convalescent COVID-19 were collected in the United States, Italy and Spain. Sources were T cells, B-cell-depleted T cells, or PBMCs; the material itself was cDNA or gDNA.

Measured with immunoSEQ multiplex PCR; TCRdb has only the in-frame clones, and not every one. Seen here are 150,000 to 180,000 clones, around 84% observed once, and the top ten hold around 9.8%. V was cut by 1 base and J by 0 bases, with 8 bases left in between. This CDR3 spans 16 amino acids. CDR1 is SGHDT, CDR2 YYEEEE, per germline. This TCR derives from a woman between 50 and 59 years old with acute or convalescent COVID-19. Sequenced sample: peripheral blood. The chain has TRBV5-6 and TRBJ2-6; D gene unclear. The CDR3 protein is CASSLLARSGANVLTF. DNA for the CDR3: TGTGCCAGCAGCTTGTTAGCCCGCTCTGGGGCCAACGTCCTGACTTTC.